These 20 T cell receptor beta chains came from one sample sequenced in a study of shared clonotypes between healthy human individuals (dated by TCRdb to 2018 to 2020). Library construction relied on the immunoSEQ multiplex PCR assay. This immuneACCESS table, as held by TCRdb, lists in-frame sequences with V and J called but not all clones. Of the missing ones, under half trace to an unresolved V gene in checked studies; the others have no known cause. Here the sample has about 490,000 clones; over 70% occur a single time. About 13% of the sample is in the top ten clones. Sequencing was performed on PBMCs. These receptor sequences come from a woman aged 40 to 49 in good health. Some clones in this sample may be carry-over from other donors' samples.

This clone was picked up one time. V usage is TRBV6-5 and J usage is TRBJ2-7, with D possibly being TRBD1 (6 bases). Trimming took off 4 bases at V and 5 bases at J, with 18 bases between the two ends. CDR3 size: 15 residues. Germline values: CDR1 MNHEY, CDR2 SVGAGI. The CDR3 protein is CASSFPTTGSNEQYF. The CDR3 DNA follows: TGTGCCAGCAGTTTCCCAACGACAGGTTCGAACGAGCAGTACTTC.

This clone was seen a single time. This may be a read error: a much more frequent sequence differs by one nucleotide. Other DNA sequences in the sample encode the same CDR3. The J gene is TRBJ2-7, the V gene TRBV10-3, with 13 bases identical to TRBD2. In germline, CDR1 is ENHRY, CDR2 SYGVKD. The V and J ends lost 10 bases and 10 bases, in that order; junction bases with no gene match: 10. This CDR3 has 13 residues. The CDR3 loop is CATGTSGTGEQYF. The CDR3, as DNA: TGTGCCACCGGGACTAGCGGGACCGGCGAACAGTACTTC.

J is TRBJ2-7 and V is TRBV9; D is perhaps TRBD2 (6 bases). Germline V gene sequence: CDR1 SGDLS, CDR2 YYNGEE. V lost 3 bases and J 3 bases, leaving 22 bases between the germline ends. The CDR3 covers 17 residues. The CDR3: CASSGRGEADYRYEQYF. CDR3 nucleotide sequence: TGTGCCAGCAGCGGGCGGGGTGAGGCGGACTATCGCTACGAGCAGTACTTC.

The CDR3 loop reads CASSDGTGWAYEQYF. CDR3 coding DNA: TGTGCCAGCAGCGACGGGACAGGTTGGGCTTACGAGCAGTACTTC. The V and J genes are TRBV7-2 and TRBJ2-7; 8 positions agree with TRBD1. CDR3 length equals 15 residues. J was trimmed by 4 bases and V by 5 bases; bases with no gene match: 10. Germline CDR1 is SGHTA and CDR2 is FQGNSA.

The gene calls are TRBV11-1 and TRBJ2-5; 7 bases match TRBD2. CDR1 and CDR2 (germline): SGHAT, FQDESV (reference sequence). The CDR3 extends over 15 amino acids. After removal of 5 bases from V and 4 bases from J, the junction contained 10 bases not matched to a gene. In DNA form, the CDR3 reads TGTGCCAGCAGCATTCGGAGGGAGGGCCGAGAGACCCAGTACTTC. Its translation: CASSIRREGRETQYF. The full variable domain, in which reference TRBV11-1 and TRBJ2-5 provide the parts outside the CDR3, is EAEVAQSPRYKITEKSQAVAFWCDPISGHATLYWYRQILGQGPELLVQFQDESVVDDSQLPKDRFSAERLKGVDSTLKIQPAELGDSAMYLCASSIRREGRETQYFGPGTRLLVL.

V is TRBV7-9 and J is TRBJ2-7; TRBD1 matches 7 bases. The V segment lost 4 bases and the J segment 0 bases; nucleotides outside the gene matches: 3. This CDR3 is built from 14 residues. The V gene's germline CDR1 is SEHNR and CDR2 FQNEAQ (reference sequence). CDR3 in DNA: TGTGCCAGCAGCTCAGGACAGGCCTCCTACGAGCAGTACTTC. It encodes CASSSGQASYEQYF. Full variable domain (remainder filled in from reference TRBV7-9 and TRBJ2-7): DTGVSQNPRHKITKRGQNVTFRCDPISEHNRLYWYRQTLGQGPEFLTYFQNEAQLEKSRLLSDRFSAERPKGSFSTLEIQRTEQGDSAMYLCASSSGQASYEQYFGPGTRLTVT.

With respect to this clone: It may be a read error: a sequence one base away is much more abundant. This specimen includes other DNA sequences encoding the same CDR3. The CDR3 sequence is CASSVNTGAYSPLHF. CDR3 bases: TGTGCCAGTAGCGTGAATACAGGGGCTTACTCACCCCTCCACTTT. The rearrangement joins TRBV7-9 to TRBJ1-6, with 7 bases lining up with TRBD1. The trim removed 9 bases at V and 10 bases at J, leaving 15 bases unmatched. The CDR3 has 15 amino acids. Germline CDR1 SEHNR, CDR2 FQNEAQ (reference sequence).

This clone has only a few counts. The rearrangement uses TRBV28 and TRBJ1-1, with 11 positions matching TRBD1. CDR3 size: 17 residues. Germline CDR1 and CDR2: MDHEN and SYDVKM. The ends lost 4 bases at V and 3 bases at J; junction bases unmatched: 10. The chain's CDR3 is CASSSYGQGALDTEAFF. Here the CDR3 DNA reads TGTGCCAGCAGTTCATATGGACAGGGGGCCCTAGACACTGAAGCTTTCTTT.

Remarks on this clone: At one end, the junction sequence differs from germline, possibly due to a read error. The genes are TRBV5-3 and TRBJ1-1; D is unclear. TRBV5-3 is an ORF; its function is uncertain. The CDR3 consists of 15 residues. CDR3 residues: CASSQVGSHPTEAFF. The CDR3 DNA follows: TGCGCCAGCAGCCAAGTGGGCAGTCACCCCACTGAAGCTTTCTTT.

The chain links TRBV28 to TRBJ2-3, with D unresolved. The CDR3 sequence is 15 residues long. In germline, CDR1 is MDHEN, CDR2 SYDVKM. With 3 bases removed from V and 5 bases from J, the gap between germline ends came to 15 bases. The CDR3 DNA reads TGTGCCAGCAGTTTGTTTAGCTCCCTCGGAGATACGCAGTATTTT. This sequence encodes CASSLFSSLGDTQYF.

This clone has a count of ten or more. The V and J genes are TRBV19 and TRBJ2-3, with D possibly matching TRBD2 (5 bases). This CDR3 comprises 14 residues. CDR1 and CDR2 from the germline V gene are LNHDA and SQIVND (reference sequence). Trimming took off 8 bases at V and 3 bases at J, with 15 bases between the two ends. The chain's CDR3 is CASRAQLGTDTQYF. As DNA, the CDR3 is TGTGCCAGTCGAGCCCAACTAGGGACAGATACGCAGTATTTT.

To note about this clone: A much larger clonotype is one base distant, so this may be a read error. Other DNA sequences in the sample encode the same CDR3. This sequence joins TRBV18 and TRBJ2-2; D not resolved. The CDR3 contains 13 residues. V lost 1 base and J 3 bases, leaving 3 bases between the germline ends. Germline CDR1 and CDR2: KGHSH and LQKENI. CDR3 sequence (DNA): TGTGCCAGCTCACCACGCGACACCGGGGAGCTGTTTTTT. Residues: CASSPRDTGELFF.

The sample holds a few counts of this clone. CDR3 residues: CAWSLGTAKNIQYF. CDR3 coding DNA: TGTGCCTGGAGTCTCGGGACAGCCAAAAACATTCAGTACTTC. This chain uses TRBV30 with TRBJ2-4, with D perhaps assigned TRBD1 or TRBD2 (5 bases each). The CDR3 is made up of 14 amino acids. Trimming left V 2 bases short and J 0 bases short, with 8 bases between. The V gene's germline CDR1 is GTSNPN and CDR2 SVGIG (reference sequence).

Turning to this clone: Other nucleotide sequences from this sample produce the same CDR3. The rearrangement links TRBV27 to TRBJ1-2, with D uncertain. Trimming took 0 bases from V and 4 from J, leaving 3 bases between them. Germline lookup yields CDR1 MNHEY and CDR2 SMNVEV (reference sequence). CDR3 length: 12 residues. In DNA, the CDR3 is TGTGCCAGCAGTTTATCAGGCTATGGCTACACCTTC. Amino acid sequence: CASSLSGYGYTF.

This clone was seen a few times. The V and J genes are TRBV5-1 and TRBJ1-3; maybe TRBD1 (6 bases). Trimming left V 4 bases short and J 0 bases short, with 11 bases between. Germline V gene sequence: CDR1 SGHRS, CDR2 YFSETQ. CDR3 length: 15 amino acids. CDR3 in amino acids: CASSATGYSGNTIYF. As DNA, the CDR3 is TGCGCCAGCAGCGCGACAGGCTACTCTGGAAACACCATATATTTT.

CDR3 nucleotide sequence: TGTGCCAACCAGGACGGACCGAACACCGGGGAGCTGTTTTTT. This gives the protein CANQDGPNTGELFF. V usage is TRBV7-9 and J usage is TRBJ2-2; D is uncertain. From germline, CDR1 is SEHNR and CDR2 FQNEAQ (reference sequence). V was trimmed by 10 bases and J by 0 bases, leaving 12 bases between them. The CDR3 runs 14 residues.

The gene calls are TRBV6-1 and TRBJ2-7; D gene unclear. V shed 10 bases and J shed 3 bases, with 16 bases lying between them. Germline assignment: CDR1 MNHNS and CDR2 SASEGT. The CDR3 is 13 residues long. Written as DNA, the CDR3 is TGTGCCACCCGTCCCTCCCTACGCTACGAGCAGTACTTC. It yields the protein CATRPSLRYEQYF.

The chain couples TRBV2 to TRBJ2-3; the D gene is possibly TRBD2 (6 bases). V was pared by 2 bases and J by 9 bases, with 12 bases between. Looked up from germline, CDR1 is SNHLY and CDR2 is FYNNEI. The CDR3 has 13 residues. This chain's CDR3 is CASSERNGGTQYF. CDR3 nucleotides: TGTGCCAGCAGTGAAAGAAACGGGGGAACGCAGTATTTT.

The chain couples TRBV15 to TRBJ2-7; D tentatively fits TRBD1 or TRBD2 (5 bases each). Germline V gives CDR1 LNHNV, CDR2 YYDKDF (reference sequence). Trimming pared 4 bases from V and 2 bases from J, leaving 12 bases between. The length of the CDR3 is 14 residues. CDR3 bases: TGTGCCACCAGCAAAAGGGACCCTACCTACGAGCAGTACTTC. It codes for CATSKRDPTYEQYF.

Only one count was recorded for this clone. The CDR3 bases are TGTGCCAGCAGCGCGACTAGCGGGAACTACAATGAGCAGTTCTTC. This translates into CASSATSGNYNEQFF. The V and J genes are TRBV11-1 and TRBJ2-1, with 11 bases lining up with TRBD2. V dropped 5 bases and J dropped 3; count of bases not matched to a gene: 3. Germline CDR1 is SGHAT and CDR2 is FQDESV (reference sequence). CDR3 length: 15 residues.